One and the same sample provided the 6 T cell receptor beta chains below, sequenced in a study of T cells after yellow fever vaccination. TCRdb used MiXCR to reprocess the 5' RACE reads, holding one entry per CDR3 protein. The sample lists about 510,000 distinct CDR3 sequences, around a fifth occurring once. The source material was PBMCs, sampled roughly 23 days after the first yellow fever vaccination. Every receptor here comes from a man in his late teens or twenties who received the YFV17D yellow fever vaccine.

This clonotype was found a few times. This chain links TRBV7-3 with TRBJ2-1; 7 bases fit TRBD1. Germline V gives CDR1 SGHTA, CDR2 FQGTGA. The CDR3 is 15 amino acids. Trimming cost V 2 bases and J 5 bases; bases outside gene matches: 6. CDR3 residues: CASSLLGTDHNEQFF. The DNA of the CDR3 is TGTGCCAGCAGCTTATTGGGGACAGATCACAATGAGCAGTTCTTC.

The V gene is TRBV27, the J gene TRBJ1-5; unclear D gene. In germline, CDR1 is MNHEY, CDR2 SMNVEV (reference sequence). This CDR3 comprises 15 residues. V was cut by 3 bases and J by 7 bases, with 16 bases left in between. As DNA, the CDR3 is TGTGCCAGCAGTTTTTTCCTAAGCCCCACGCAGCCCCAGCATTTT. Its translation is CASSFFLSPTQPQHF.

The chain carries TRBV6-1 and TRBJ1-6; D gene uncertain. Germline V gives CDR1 MNHNS, CDR2 SASEGT. This CDR3 is 15 amino acids long. The V gene lost 5 bases and the J gene lost 8 bases, with 16 bases spanning the gap. DNA for the CDR3: TGTGCCAGCAGTCGAGCCTTGATAAGGGATTCACCCCTCCACTTT. Protein: CASSRALIRDSPLHF.

The chain joins TRBV30 to TRBJ2-2; 10 bases match TRBD2. The CDR3 covers 15 residues. CDR1 is GTSNPN, CDR2 SVGIG, per germline (reference sequence). V shed 1 base, J shed 5 bases, and the junction held 4 bases outside the gene matches. This CDR3 is CAWSGLAGETGELFF. As DNA, the CDR3 is TGTGCCTGGAGTGGTCTAGCGGGGGAGACCGGGGAGCTGTTTTTT.

In its sample, this clonotype was seen a few times. V is TRBV12-3 or TRBV12-4 and J is TRBJ2-5; 8 bases fit TRBD1. V shed 5 bases, J shed 2 bases, and the junction held 7 bases outside the gene matches. The CDR3 sequence is 15 residues long. CDR3: CASSPEDREQETQYF. The CDR3 nucleotides read TGTGCCAGCAGTCCCGAGGACAGGGAACAAGAGACCCAGTACTTC.

This chain links TRBV5-5 with TRBJ2-2, with D unclear. There are 13 residues in the CDR3. Germline V gene sequence: CDR1 SGHKS, CDR2 YYEKEE (reference sequence). The V end was cut by 2 bases, the J end by 6 bases, with 8 bases between. The CDR3 DNA reads TGTGCCAGCAGCTTCTTTGGCGCCGGGGAGCTGTTTTTT. It yields the protein CASSFFGAGELFF.